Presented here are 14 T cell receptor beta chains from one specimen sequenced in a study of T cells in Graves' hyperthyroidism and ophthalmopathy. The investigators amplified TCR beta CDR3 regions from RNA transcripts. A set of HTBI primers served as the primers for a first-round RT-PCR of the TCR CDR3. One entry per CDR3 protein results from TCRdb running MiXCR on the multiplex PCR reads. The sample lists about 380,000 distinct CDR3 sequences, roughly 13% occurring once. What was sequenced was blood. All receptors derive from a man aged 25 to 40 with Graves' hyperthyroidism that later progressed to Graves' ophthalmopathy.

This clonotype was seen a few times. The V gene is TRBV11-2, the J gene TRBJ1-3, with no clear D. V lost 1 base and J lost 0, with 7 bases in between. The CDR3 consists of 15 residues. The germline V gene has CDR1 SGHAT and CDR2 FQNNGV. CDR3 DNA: TGTGCCAGCAGCTTAGGCTGGGTCTCTGGAAACACCATATATTTT. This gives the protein CASSLGWVSGNTIYF. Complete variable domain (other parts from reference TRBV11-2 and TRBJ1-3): EAGVAQSPRYKIIEKRQSVAFWCNPISGHATLYWYQQILGQGPKLLIQFQNNGVVDDSQLPKDRFSAERLKGVDSTLKIQPAKLEDSAVYLCASSLGWVSGNTIYFGEGSWLTVV.

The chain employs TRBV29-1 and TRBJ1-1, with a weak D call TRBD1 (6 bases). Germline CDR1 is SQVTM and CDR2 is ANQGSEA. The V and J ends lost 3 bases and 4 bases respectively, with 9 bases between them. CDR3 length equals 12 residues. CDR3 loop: CSVETGITEAFF. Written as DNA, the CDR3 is TGCAGCGTTGAGACAGGAATCACTGAAGCTTTCTTT.

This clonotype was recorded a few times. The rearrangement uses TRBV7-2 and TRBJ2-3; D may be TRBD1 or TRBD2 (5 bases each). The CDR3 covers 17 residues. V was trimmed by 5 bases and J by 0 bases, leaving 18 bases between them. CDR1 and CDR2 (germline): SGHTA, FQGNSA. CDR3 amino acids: CASSPLKGTLSTDTQYF. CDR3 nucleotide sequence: TGTGCCAGCAGCCCCCTAAAGGGGACCCTAAGCACAGATACGCAGTATTTT.

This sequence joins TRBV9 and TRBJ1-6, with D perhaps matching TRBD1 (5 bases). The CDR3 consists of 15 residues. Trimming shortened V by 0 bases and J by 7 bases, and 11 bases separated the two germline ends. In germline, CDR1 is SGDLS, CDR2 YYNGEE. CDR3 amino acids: CASSVGGRGNSPLHF. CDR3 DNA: TGTGCCAGCAGCGTAGGTGGGAGGGGCAATTCACCCCTCCACTTT.

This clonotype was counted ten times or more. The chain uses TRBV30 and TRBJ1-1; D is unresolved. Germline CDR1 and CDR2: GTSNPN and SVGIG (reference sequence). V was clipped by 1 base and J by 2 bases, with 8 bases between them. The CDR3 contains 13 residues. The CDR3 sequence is CAWSALHNTEAFF. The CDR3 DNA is TGTGCCTGGAGTGCTCTGCACAACACTGAAGCTTTCTTT.

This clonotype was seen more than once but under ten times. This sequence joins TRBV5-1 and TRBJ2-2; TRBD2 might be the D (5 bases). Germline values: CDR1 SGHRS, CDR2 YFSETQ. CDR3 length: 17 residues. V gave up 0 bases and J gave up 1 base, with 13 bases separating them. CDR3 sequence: CASSLVLRAQNTGELFF. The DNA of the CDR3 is TGCGCCAGCAGCTTGGTTTTGAGGGCTCAGAACACCGGGGAGCTGTTTTTT.

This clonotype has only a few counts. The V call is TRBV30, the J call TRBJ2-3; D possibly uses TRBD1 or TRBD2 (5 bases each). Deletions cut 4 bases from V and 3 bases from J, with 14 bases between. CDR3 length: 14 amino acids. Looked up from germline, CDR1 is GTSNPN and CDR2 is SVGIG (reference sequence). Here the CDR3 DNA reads TGTGCCTGGAATTCCGGGACGATGACAGATACGCAGTATTTT. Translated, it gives CAWNSGTMTDTQYF. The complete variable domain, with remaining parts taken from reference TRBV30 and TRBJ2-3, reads SQTIHQWPATLVQPVGSPLSLECTVEGTSNPNLYWYRQAAGRGLQLLFYSVGIGQISSEVPQNLSASRPQDRQFILSSKKLLLSDSGFYLCAWNSGTMTDTQYFGPGTRLTVL.

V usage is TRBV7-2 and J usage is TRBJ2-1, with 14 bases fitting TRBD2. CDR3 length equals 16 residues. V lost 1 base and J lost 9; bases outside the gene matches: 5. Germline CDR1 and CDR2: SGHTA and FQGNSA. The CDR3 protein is CASSLGLAGGRVEQFF. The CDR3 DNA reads TGTGCCAGCAGCTTAGGACTAGCGGGGGGGCGCGTTGAGCAGTTCTTC.

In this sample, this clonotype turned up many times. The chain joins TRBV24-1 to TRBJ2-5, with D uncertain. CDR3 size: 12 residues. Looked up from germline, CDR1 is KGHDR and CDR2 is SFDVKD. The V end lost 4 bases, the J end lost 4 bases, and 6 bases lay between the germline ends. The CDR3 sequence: CATSDPGETQYF. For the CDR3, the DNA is TGTGCCACCAGTGACCCTGGAGAGACCCAGTACTTC.

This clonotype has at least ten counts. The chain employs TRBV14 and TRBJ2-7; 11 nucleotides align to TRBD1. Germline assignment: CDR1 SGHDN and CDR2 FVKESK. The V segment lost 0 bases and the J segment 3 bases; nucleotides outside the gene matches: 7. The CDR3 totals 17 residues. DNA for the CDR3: TGTGCCAGCAGCCAAGATGGGATTGGGACAGGGGGCTACGAGCAGTACTTC. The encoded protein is CASSQDGIGTGGYEQYF.

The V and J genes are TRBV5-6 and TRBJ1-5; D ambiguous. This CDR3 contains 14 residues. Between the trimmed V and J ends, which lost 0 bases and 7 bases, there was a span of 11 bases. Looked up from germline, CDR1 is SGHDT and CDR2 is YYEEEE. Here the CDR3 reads CASSLEGLGQPQHF. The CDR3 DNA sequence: TGTGCCAGCAGCTTGGAAGGCCTTGGGCAGCCCCAGCATTTT.

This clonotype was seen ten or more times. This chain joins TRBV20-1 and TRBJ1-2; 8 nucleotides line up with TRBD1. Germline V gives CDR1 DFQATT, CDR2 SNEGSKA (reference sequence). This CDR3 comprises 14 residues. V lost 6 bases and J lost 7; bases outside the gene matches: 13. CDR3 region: CSALQGDPSFGYTF. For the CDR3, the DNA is TGCAGTGCCCTACAGGGGGACCCGTCCTTTGGCTACACCTTC.

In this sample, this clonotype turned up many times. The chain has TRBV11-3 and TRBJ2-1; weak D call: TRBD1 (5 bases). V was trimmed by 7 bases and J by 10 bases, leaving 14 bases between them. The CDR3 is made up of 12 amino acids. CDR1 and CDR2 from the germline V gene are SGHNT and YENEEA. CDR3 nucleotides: TGTGCCAGCAACCTACAAGGGGTAGAGCAGTTCTTC. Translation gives CASNLQGVEQFF.

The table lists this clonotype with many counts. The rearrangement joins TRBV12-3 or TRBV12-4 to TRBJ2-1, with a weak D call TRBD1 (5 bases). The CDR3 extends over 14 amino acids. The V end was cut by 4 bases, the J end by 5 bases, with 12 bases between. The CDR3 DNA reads TGTGCCAGCAGTTCCAGGGCCCTCCACAATGAGCAGTTCTTC. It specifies CASSSRALHNEQFF.